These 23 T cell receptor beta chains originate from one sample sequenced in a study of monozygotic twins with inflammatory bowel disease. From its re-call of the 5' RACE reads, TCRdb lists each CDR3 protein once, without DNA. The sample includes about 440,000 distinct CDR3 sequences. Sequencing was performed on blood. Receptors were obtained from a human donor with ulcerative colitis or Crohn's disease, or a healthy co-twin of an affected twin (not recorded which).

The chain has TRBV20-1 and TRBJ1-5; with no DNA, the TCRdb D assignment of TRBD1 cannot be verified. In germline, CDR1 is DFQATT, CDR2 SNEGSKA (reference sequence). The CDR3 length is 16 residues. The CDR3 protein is CSARPGTWVGNQPQHF.

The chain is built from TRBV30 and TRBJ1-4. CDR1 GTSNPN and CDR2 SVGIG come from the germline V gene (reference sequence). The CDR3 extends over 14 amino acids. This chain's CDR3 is CAWSEDRNNEKLFF.

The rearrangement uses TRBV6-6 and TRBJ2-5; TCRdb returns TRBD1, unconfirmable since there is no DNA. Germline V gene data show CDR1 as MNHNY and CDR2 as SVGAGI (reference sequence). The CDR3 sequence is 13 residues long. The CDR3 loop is CASRIRRGETQYF.

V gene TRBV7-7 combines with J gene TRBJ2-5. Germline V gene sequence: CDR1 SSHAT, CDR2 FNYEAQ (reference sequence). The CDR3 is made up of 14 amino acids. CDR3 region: CASSSDGPQETQYF.

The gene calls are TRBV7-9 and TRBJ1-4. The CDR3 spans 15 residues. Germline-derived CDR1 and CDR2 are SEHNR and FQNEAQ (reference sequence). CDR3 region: CASSQGQAKDEKLFF.

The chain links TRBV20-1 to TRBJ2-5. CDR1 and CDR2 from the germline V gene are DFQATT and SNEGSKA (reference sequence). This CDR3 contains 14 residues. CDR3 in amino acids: CSAREWRYQETQYF.

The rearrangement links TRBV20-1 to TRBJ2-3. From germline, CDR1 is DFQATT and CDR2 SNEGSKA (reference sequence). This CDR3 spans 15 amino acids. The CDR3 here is CSARDQLAKTDTQYF.

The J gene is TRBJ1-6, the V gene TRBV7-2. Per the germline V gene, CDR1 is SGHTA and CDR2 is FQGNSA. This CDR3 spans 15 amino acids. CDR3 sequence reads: CASSEARSYNSPLHF.

The CDR3 protein is CASTIRGLNTGELFF. The chain couples TRBV6-1 to TRBJ2-2; the TCRdb call, TRBD1, lacks DNA for checking. Germline-derived CDR1 and CDR2 are MNHNS and SASEGT. This CDR3 spans 15 amino acids.

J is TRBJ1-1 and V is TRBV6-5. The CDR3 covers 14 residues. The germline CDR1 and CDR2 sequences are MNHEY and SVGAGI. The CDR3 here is CASSYGLMNTEAFF.

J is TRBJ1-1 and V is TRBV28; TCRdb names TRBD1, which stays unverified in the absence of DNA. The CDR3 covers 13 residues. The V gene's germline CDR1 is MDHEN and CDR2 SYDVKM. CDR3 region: CASLGLGGTEAFF.

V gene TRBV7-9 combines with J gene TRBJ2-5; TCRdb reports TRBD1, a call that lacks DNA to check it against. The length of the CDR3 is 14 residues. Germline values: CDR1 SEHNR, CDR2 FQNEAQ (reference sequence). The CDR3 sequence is CASSDAGSGETQYF.

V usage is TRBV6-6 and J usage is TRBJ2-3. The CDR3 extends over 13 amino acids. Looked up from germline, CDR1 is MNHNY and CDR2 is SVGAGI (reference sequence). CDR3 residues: CASSYLGFDTQYF.

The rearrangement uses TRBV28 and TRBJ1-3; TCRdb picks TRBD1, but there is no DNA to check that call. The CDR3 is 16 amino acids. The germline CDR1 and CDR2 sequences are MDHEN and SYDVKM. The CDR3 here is CASSLFGGSSGNTIYF.

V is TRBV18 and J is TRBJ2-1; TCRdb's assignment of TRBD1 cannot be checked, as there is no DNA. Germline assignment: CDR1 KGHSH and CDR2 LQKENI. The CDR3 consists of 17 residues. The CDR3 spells CASSPLGVGTGLNEQFF.

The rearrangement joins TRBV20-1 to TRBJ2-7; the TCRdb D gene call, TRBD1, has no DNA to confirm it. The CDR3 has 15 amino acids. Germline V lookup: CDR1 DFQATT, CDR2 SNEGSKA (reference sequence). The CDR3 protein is CSARGWDRDNYEQYF.

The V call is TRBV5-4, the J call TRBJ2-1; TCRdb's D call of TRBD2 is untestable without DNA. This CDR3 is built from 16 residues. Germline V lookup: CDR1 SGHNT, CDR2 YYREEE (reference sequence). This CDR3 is CASSLRGLARYNEQFF.

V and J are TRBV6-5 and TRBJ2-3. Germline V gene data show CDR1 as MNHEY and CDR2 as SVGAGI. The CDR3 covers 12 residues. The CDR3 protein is CASSSRTGTQYF.

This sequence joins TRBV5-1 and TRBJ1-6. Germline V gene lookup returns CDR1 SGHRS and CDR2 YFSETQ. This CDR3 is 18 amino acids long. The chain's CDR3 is CASSPSGGTAYNNSPLHF.

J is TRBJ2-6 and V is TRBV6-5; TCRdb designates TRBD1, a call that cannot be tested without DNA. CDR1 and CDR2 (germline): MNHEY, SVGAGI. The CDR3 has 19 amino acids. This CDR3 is CASSYLGQGKGAGANVLTF.

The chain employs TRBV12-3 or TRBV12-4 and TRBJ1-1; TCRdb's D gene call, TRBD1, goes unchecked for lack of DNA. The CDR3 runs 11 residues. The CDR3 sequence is CASSLTGEAFF.

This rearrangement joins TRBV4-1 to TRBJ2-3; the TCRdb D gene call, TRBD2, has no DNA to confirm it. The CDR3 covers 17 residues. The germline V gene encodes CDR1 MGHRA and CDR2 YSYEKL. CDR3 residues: CASSQDRGGSVADTQYF.

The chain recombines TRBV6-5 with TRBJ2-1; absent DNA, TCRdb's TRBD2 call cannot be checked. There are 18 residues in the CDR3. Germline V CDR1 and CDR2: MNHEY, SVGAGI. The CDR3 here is CASSYSIGGRALYNEQFF.